This T cell receptor beta chain was recorded in a study of beta chain features in type 1 diabetes. General observations from the study: Moderately but significantly shorter TCRB CDR3s were found in Type 1 diabetes patients in all four CD4+ subsets. The VDJ junctions of type 1 diabetes patients carried fewer insertions and more deletions. In patients and controls equally, PCR might favor templates that are shorter.

Averaging approximately 110 mL, one heparinised blood draw came from each individual donor. Each of the sorted populations had a purity greater than 95%. Every isolated RNA sample was fully reverse transcribed, so sequencing captured expressed TCRB transcripts. TCRdb's table, derived via immunoSEQ multiplex PCR, lists solely in-frame clones and lacks some. The top ten hold less than 0.025% of the sample, which has about 700,000 clones, around an eighth seen once. The CDR3 sequence is 15 residues long. With 8 bases removed from V and 9 bases from J, the gap between germline ends came to 26 bases. In germline, CDR1 is SEHNR, CDR2 FQNEAQ (reference sequence). As to this clone: Its antigen is not known.

Material: naive CD4+ T cells from blood. The source is a young man with type 1 diabetes. The chain is built from TRBV7-9 and TRBJ2-7; TRBD1 might be the D (7 bases). The CDR3 DNA reads as TGTGCCAGCTCAGGGGGGCAGGGTCCCGGCATGGGGCAGTACTTC. This sequence encodes CASSGGQGPGMGQYF. Looking up the rest from reference TRBV7-9 and TRBJ2-7 gives the full variable domain: DTGVSQNPRHKITKRGQNVTFRCDPISEHNRLYWYRQTLGQGPEFLTYFQNEAQLEKSRLLSDRFSAERPKGSFSTLEIQRTEQGDSAMYLCASSGGQGPGMGQYFGPGTRLTVT.